This TCR beta chain was observed in a study of blood T cell repertoires in COVID-19. The method was immunoSEQ multiplex PCR; TCRdb's version includes in-frame clones alone and lacks a portion of them. Of about 280,000 clones detected, approximately 91% appear once; the ten largest clones hold almost 9.5%. This clonotype originated in a man aged 18 to 30 with active or convalescent COVID-19. The sequencing sample was made of peripheral blood.

CDR3 nucleotides: TGTGCCAGTAGTCTCACAGAGAACTATGGCTACACCTTC. Translated: CASSLTENYGYTF. The V gene is TRBV19, the J gene TRBJ1-2; D is uncertain. Germline CDR1 is LNHDA and CDR2 is SQIVND (reference sequence). Trimming took 5 bases from V and 2 from J, leaving 9 bases between them. The CDR3 is 13 residues long. The full variable domain, with the rest looked up from reference TRBV19 and TRBJ1-2, is DGGITQSPKYLFRKEGQNVTLSCEQNLNHDAMYWYRQDPGQGLRLIYYSQIVNDFQKGDIAEGYSVSREKKESFPLTVTSAQKNPTAFYLCASSLTENYGYTFGSGTRLTVV.